Following are 5 T cell receptor beta chains from one sample sequenced in a study of blood T cell repertoires in COVID-19. Sequencing used immunoSEQ multiplex PCR; TCRdb keeps in-frame clones, though not all of them. The data show roughly 200,000 clones, with approximately 80% seen just once and more than 25% held by the top ten. The source material was peripheral blood. The receptors derive from a man aged 35-49 years with acute or convalescent COVID-19.

CDR3 amino acids: CASSVLAGGDEQFF. CDR3 in DNA: TGTGCCAGCAGTGTTCTAGCGGGAGGGGATGAGCAGTTCTTC. J is TRBJ2-1 and V is TRBV2, with 12 bases aligning to TRBD2. Germline V gene sequence: CDR1 SNHLY, CDR2 FYNNEI. The length of the CDR3 is 14 residues. Trimming at V came to 4 bases and at J to 8 bases, leaving 3 bases not matched to a gene.

The chain links TRBV2 to TRBJ2-3; the match to TRBD2 covers 10 bases. The ends lost 11 bases at V and 6 bases at J; junction bases unmatched: 11. The CDR3 has 14 amino acids. Germline V lookup: CDR1 SNHLY, CDR2 FYNNEI. DNA for the CDR3: TGTGCCGGAGCAGGACTAGCGGAGGGGGATACGCAGTATTTT. Its protein product is CAGAGLAEGDTQYF.

The table lists this clone with a count of one. This chain links TRBV4-1 with TRBJ1-5, with 7 bases matching TRBD1. V was clipped by 3 bases and J by 2 bases; unmatched bases: 7. Germline V gives CDR1 MGHRA, CDR2 YSYEKL. The CDR3 consists of 16 residues. DNA of the CDR3: TGCGCCAGCAGCCATCCCGGACAGGCCGGCAATCAGCCCCAGCATTTT. This sequence encodes CASSHPGQAGNQPQHF.

This clone was detected only once. The chain has TRBV29-1 and TRBJ2-5, with a possible D match to TRBD1 (5 bases). Trimming removed 4 bases at V and 3 bases at J, with 15 bases between. The CDR3 covers 14 residues. Germline CDR1 SQVTM, CDR2 ANQGSEA. CDR3: CSVGDQGMKETQYF. The CDR3 coding sequence is TGCAGCGTTGGAGATCAGGGTATGAAAGAGACCCAGTACTTC.

The chain combines TRBV4-1 with TRBJ1-1; 8 bases line up with TRBD1. This CDR3 has 15 residues. V was pared by 2 bases and J by 1 base, with 3 bases of the junction left unmatched. The germline V gene has CDR1 MGHRA and CDR2 YSYEKL. CDR3 nucleotides: TGCGCCAGCAGCCAACCCGGGACAGGGAACACTGAAGCTTTCTTT. This codes for CASSQPGTGNTEAFF.